A selection of T cell receptor beta chains follows, all from one sample in a study of blood T cell repertoires in COVID-19. The assay was immunoSEQ multiplex PCR, and TCRdb's table has in-frame clones only and misses some. This table holds fewer than 250,000 clones, approximately 91% found once. Specimen: peripheral blood. The receptors stem from a woman aged 40 to 50 who had recovered from COVID-19. The CDR3 runs from the conserved cysteine through the conserved F or W. A D gene is named only where the DNA matches it firmly. Part of the rows lack a size; the others show once, few, many or a class for expanded clones.

V,D,size,J,DNA,CDR3
TRBV18,-,-,TRBJ2-1,TGTGCCAGCTCACCTGCCGGCAGCGGCAATGAGCAGTTCTTC,CASSPAGSGNEQFF
TRBV30,TRBD1,once,TRBJ1-5,TGTGCCTGGACGACAGGGGTAAGTCAGCCCCAGCATTTT,CAWTTGVSQPQHF
TRBV12-5,TRBD1,-,TRBJ1-1,TGTGCTAGTGGTTTCTTAGGACAGGGGAACCGGGACACTGAAGCTTTCTTT,CASGFLGQGNRDTEAFF
TRBV14,-,-,TRBJ2-3,TGTGCCAGCAGCCAGGTCTTGGAGAGTATGGGCACAGATACGCAGTATTTT,CASSQVLESMGTDTQYF
TRBV9,-,-,TRBJ2-7,TGTGCCAGCAGCGTAGGAACAGGGCTCGCCTACGAGCAGTACTTC,CASSVGTGLAYEQYF
TRBV6-5,TRBD1,-,TRBJ1-3,TGTGCCAGCAGAAAGACAGGGGGAGGTGGAAACACCATATATTTT,CASRKTGGGGNTIYF
TRBV7-8,TRBD1,-,TRBJ2-5,TGTGCCAGCAGCCCCGGACAGGAACAAGAGACCCAGTACTTC,CASSPGQEQETQYF
TRBV5-4,-,-,TRBJ2-2,TGTGCCAGCGCCGCCGAACTAGCGAACACCGGGGAGCTGTTTTTT,CASAAELANTGELFF
TRBV6-5,-,-,TRBJ1-1,TGTGCCAGCAGTTACTCGAGAGGCGGATTGAACACTGAAGCTTTCTTT,CASSYSRGGLNTEAFF
TRBV7-8,TRBD1,-,TRBJ2-5,TGTGCCAGCAGCATCGGACAGGCAAGGGCCCAGTACTTC,CASSIGQARAQYF
TRBV24-1,TRBD1,-,TRBJ1-5,TGTGCCACCGCCCCAGGGGGCAGGGACAATCAGCCCCAGCATTTT,CATAPGGRDNQPQHF
TRBV30,-,-,TRBJ1-2,TGTGCCTGGAGGGGCGTAGGGAGGTATGGCTACACCTTC,CAWRGVGRYGYTF
TRBV28,-,-,TRBJ1-1,TGTGCCAGCAGTTCCTGGAGCAGCGGGGCTGAAGCTTTCTTT,CASSSWSSGAEAFF
TRBV19,TRBD2,-,TRBJ2-1,TGTGCCAGTAGTGCAACTAGCGGGAGGGCCCTCGTTCGAGCCAATGAGCAGTTCTTC,CASSATSGRALVRANEQFF
TRBV12-3/TRBV12-4,-,-,TRBJ1-2,TGTGCCAGCAGTTTGAAGTTAACGGGGGGCTACACCTTC,CASSLKLTGGYTF
TRBV3-1/TRBV3-2,-,-,TRBJ1-5,TGTGCCAGCAGCCCCAGGGGTACGGGCAATCAGCCCCAGCATTTT,CASSPRGTGNQPQHF
TRBV6-5,-,-,TRBJ2-5,-,CASSSSETQYF
TRBV29-1,-,once,TRBJ2-5,TGCAGCATAAACCCGCGAGAGACCCAGTACTTC,CSINPRETQYF
TRBV7-9,TRBD2,-,TRBJ2-1,TGTGCCAGCCGGAGCGGGAGCCTCTCCTACAATGAGCAGTTCTTC,CASRSGSLSYNEQFF
TRBV9,TRBD2,-,TRBJ2-3,TGTGCCAGCAGCGTACCCACTAGCGGACGAACACCCTACAGCACAGATACGCAGTATTTT,CASSVPTSGRTPYSTDTQYF
TRBV12-3/TRBV12-4,-,-,TRBJ1-1,TGTGCCAGCAGAGCGAGGGGGATTGAAGCTTTCTTT,CASRARGIEAFF
TRBV19,TRBD1,-,TRBJ2-7,TGTGCCAGTAGTACGACCGGGACAGCCTACGAGCAGTACTTC,CASSTTGTAYEQYF
TRBV30,TRBD2,-,TRBJ2-3,TGTGCCTGGAGTTCGACTAGCGGATCTAGCACAGATACGCAGTATTTT,CAWSSTSGSSTDTQYF
TRBV6-1,-,-,TRBJ1-3,TGTGCCAGCAGTGAAGCAGAAGACAGGGGAAACACCATATATTTT,CASSEAEDRGNTIYF
TRBV19,-,-,TRBJ2-1,TGTGCCAGTAGTATCGGCGGTATCTACAATGAGCAGTTCTTC,CASSIGGIYNEQFF
TRBV19,-,-,TRBJ2-2,TGTGCCAGCTGTCTGATAGCGGCGAACACCGGGGAGCTGTTTTTT,CASCLIAANTGELFF
TRBV30,TRBD2,once,TRBJ2-2,TGTGCCTGGACCCCCGCTCGGACTAGCGGGCACGGGGAGCTGTTTTTT,CAWTPARTSGHGELFF
TRBV11-2,TRBD2,-,TRBJ2-1,TGTGCCAGCAGCTTAACCTCCGGGGGGACTAGCGGGAGGGACAATGAGCAGTTCTTC,CASSLTSGGTSGRDNEQFF
TRBV7-6,-,once,TRBJ2-2,TGTGCCTTCCAGGGGAACACCGGGGAGCTGTTTTTT,CAFQGNTGELFF
TRBV30,TRBD1,-,TRBJ1-1,TGTGCCTGGACCCCGGGAGGGTGGGACAGTGAAGCTTTCTTT,CAWTPGGWDSEAFF
TRBV4-2,-,-,TRBJ1-5,TGTGCCAGCAGCCAAGATAGTCGGGGGGCTGGCAATCAGCCCCAGCATTTT,CASSQDSRGAGNQPQHF
TRBV5-1,TRBD2,-,TRBJ2-3,TGCGCCAGCAGAGAAATCGGACTAGCGGGAGAATTGACGCAGTATTTT,CASREIGLAGELTQYF
TRBV7-6,-,-,TRBJ2-7,TGTGCCAGCAGCTCGACAGGAGGAGTGTCCGAGCAGTACTTC,CASSSTGGVSEQYF
TRBV27,-,-,TRBJ2-7,TGTGCCAGCAGACGGCGGGGCGAGCAGTACTTC,CASRRRGEQYF
TRBV25-1,-,-,TRBJ1-6,TGTGCCAGCAGTGTCCGGGGTGATAATTCACCCCTCCACTTT,CASSVRGDNSPLHF
TRBV7-6,-,-,TRBJ2-3,TGTGCCAGCGTTACAGGGCTATCTCGCACAGATACGCAGTATTTT,CASVTGLSRTDTQYF
TRBV28,TRBD1,few,TRBJ2-2,TGTGCCAGCAGCGGACAGGGTTCAAGAGTTTCCGGGGAGCTGTTTTTT,CASSGQGSRVSGELFF